Listed below are T cell receptor beta chains from one sample, sequenced in a study of neurological immune-mediated disorders. TCRdb called the 5' RACE reads again in MiXCR, with one record for every CDR3 protein. The sample has under 65,000 distinct CDR3 sequences, 24% seen once; the top ten hold about 4.6%. The source material was PBMCs. These receptors originate from a man aged 55 to 70 with HTLV-1-associated myelopathy (HAM/TSP). CDR3s include the opening cysteine and the closing phenylalanine or tryptophan. The D gene is left open where the match is weak. The listing skips clone size in some rows; elsewhere it reads once, few, many or a size class.

d_call,j_call,v_call,clone_size,cdr3_aa,cdr3_nt
NA,TRBJ1-1,TRBV12-3/TRBV12-4,NA,CASRFQENTEAFF,TGTGCCAGCAGATTTCAGGAGAACACTGAAGCTTTCTTT
TRBD2,TRBJ2-1,TRBV6-5,NA,CASSYSGTSEGHEQFF,TGTGCCAGCAGTTACTCCGGGACTAGCGAGGGCCATGAGCAGTTCTTC
TRBD1,TRBJ2-7,TRBV5-1,many,CASSSPGQHYEQYF,TGCGCCAGCAGCTCCCCGGGACAGCATTACGAGCAGTACTTC
TRBD2,TRBJ2-1,TRBV5-1,few,CASRTSGTSSYNEQFF,TGCGCCAGCCGGACTAGCGGTACCAGCTCCTACAATGAGCAGTTCTTC
NA,TRBJ2-1,TRBV7-8,NA,CASSLEFYNEQFF,TGTGCCAGCAGCCTGGAGTTCTACAATGAGCAGTTCTTC
NA,TRBJ1-2,TRBV5-1,few,CASKENYGYTF,TGCGCCAGCAAGGAAAACTATGGCTACACCTTC
TRBD2,TRBJ2-7,TRBV3-1,NA,CASFSGVESYEQYF,TGTGCCAGCTTTAGCGGGGTTGAATCATACGAGCAGTACTTC
TRBD1,TRBJ1-2,TRBV29-1,many,CSAETGAFYGYTF,TGCAGCGCAGAGACAGGGGCCTTCTATGGCTACACCTTC
NA,TRBJ2-2,TRBV10-1,many,CASSEPRVPQAGELFF,TGCGCCAGCAGTGAGCCGCGGGTCCCACAGGCCGGGGAGCTGTTTTTT
TRBD2,TRBJ2-1,TRBV20-1,many,CSAKQREGFSYNEQFF,TGCAGTGCTAAGCAGCGGGAGGGTTTCTCCTACAATGAGCAGTTCTTC
NA,TRBJ1-5,TRBV6-1,many,CATRPYSNQPQHF,TGTGCCACCCGACCTTATAGCAATCAGCCCCAGCATTTT
NA,TRBJ2-1,TRBV24-1,NA,CATSDPGRGPNEQFF,TGTGCCACCAGTGACCCGGGACGCGGACCCAATGAGCAGTTCTTC
NA,TRBJ2-3,TRBV7-9,many,CASSSTRARRFLDTQYF,TGTGCCAGCAGCTCCACCCGCGCGCGACGGTTTTTGGATACGCAGTATTTT
NA,TRBJ1-4,TRBV5-1,many,CASSLGGTNEKLFF,TGCGCCAGCAGCTTAGGCGGGACTAATGAAAAACTGTTTTTT
TRBD2,TRBJ2-4,TRBV11-2,NA,CASSSRRGAGVNIQYF,TGTGCCAGCAGCTCAAGGCGTGGAGCGGGAGTCAACATTCAGTACTTC
NA,TRBJ2-2,TRBV29-1,many,CSVEKGNTGELFF,TGCAGCGTTGAAAAGGGGAACACCGGGGAGCTGTTTTTT
NA,TRBJ2-1,TRBV6-1,many,CASSERGSSYNEQFF,TGTGCCAGCAGTGAAAGGGGGAGCTCCTACAATGAGCAGTTCTTC
TRBD1,TRBJ1-5,TRBV28,NA,CASRPGQGNQPQHF,TGTGCCAGCAGACCAGGACAGGGTAATCAGCCCCAGCATTTT
NA,TRBJ2-1,TRBV20-1,many,CSAPPKFSYNEQFF,TGCAGTGCCCCGCCTAAGTTCTCCTACAATGAGCAGTTCTTC
TRBD2,TRBJ2-3,TRBV28,many,CASSGPLGGRADTQYF,TGTGCCAGCAGTGGCCCCCTAGGCGGGAGGGCAGATACGCAGTATTTT
TRBD2,TRBJ2-3,TRBV20-1,many,CSARAPAGGTQYF,TGCAGTGCTAGGGCCCCAGCGGGGGGTACGCAGTATTTT
NA,TRBJ2-6,TRBV18,many,CASSANPGQGGPGANVLTF,TGTGCCAGCTCAGCCAATCCGGGACAAGGAGGGCCTGGGGCCAACGTCCTGACTTTC
NA,TRBJ2-2,TRBV2,few,CASSVGQGGSGELFF,TGTGCCAGCAGTGTGGGGCAGGGAGGTTCCGGGGAGCTGTTTTTT
NA,TRBJ2-7,TRBV28,many,CASSFPGLTYEQYF,TGTGCCAGCAGTTTCCCAGGGCTGACCTACGAGCAGTACTTC
NA,TRBJ2-1,TRBV18,NA,CASSPPARDEQFF,TGTGCCAGCTCACCACCGGCTAGGGATGAGCAGTTCTTC
NA,TRBJ2-7,TRBV6-2/TRBV6-3,NA,CSSHSGKGAPLEQYF,TGTTCCAGTCACTCCGGGAAAGGGGCCCCTTTGGAGCAGTACTTC
TRBD1,TRBJ2-6,TRBV7-3,many,CASSLDRPSSGANVLTF,TGTGCCAGCAGCTTGGACAGGCCCAGCTCTGGGGCCAACGTCCTGACTTTC
NA,TRBJ1-2,TRBV12-3/TRBV12-4,few,CASSPGDGYTF,TGTGCCAGCAGCCCCGGAGATGGCTACACCTTC
TRBD2,TRBJ2-3,TRBV15,many,CATSGLAGGPSTDTQYF,TGTGCCACCAGTGGACTAGCGGGAGGGCCAAGCACAGATACGCAGTATTTT
NA,TRBJ2-2,TRBV10-3,NA,CAISLDDRSTGELFF,TGTGCCATCAGTTTAGACGACAGGTCCACCGGGGAGCTGTTTTTT
TRBD2,TRBJ2-1,TRBV7-9,NA,CASSTAGGLYNEQFF,TGTGCCAGCAGCACGGCGGGAGGCCTCTACAATGAGCAGTTCTTC
NA,TRBJ2-1,TRBV7-6,few,CASSRDIGPGNEQFF,TGTGCCAGCAGCCGGGACATAGGTCCAGGTAATGAGCAGTTCTTC
NA,TRBJ2-7,TRBV9,many,CASSSSGGFPYEQYF,TGTGCCAGCAGCAGCTCGGGGGGCTTCCCCTACGAGCAGTACTTC
TRBD2,TRBJ2-2,TRBV12-3/TRBV12-4,many,CASTQLAENTGELFF,TGTGCCAGCACCCAACTAGCGGAGAACACCGGGGAGCTGTTTTTT
NA,TRBJ2-7,TRBV28,many,CASSLTGGFEQYF,TGTGCCAGCAGTTTGACGGGGGGCTTTGAGCAGTACTTC
TRBD2,TRBJ2-1,TRBV7-8,many,CASSLDPGLANYNEQFF,TGTGCCAGCAGCTTAGACCCGGGACTAGCGAACTACAATGAGCAGTTCTTC
NA,TRBJ2-3,TRBV7-2,many,CASSLLEASTDTQYF,TGTGCCAGCAGCTTATTGGAGGCTAGCACAGATACGCAGTATTTT
NA,TRBJ1-4,TRBV4-1,many,CASSQDGEKLFF,TGCGCCAGCAGCCAAGACGGTGAAAAACTGTTTTTT
NA,TRBJ1-3,TRBV5-1,many,CASSLDVLASYTPVSGNTIYF,TGCGCCAGCAGCTTGGATGTGTTGGCGTCTTATACCCCCGTCTCTGGAAACACCATATATTTT
NA,TRBJ1-3,TRBV20-1,many,CSARGGASGNTIYF,TGCAGTGCTAGGGGTGGGGCCTCTGGAAACACCATATATTTT